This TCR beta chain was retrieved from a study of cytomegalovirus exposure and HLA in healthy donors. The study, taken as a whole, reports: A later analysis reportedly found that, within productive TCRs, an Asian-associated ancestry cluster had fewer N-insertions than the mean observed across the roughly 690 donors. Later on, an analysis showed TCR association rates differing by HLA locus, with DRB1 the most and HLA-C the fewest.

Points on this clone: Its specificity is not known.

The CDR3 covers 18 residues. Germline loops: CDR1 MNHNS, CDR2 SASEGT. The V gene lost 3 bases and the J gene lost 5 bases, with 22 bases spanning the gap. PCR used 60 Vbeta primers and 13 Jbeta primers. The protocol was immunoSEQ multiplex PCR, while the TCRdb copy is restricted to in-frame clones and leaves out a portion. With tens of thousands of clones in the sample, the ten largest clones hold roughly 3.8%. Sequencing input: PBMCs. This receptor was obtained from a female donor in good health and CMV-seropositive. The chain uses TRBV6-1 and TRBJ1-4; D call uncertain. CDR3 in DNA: TGTGCCAGCAGTGACTGTCCAAGTCTCCTAGTCGACAATGAAAAACTGTTTTTT. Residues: CASSDCPSLLVDNEKLFF.